This section outlines one TCR beta chain sequence together with its context. Its specificity is unknown. One junction end disagrees with the germline gene, perhaps due to a read error. The CDR3 sequence is 14 residues long. Germline CDR1 is SGHAT and CDR2 is FQNNGV. This sample is drawn from a study of tumor-infiltrating lymphocytes in primary liver carcinoma. Study information: Stage T1-T3 N0M0 tumors measured about 4.2 to 11 cm at most. Samples yielded about 3.5 to 7.5 million productive TCRbeta reads, similar across tissue types.

Investigators took RNA and DNA out together from approximately 22-30 mg of unsorted bulk tissue. A constant-region primer served to make TCR beta cDNA from roughly 500 ng total RNA. ARM-PCR, slightly modified, supplied the TCR beta libraries through three nested multiplex PCR rounds. Amplification in the first two PCR rounds was performed using TRBV1-TRBV30 forward primers and a C-beta reverse primer for approximately 10 cycles each. TCRdb recomputed calls from the multiplex PCR reads with MiXCR, one row per CDR3 protein. This table has approximately 92,000 distinct CDR3 sequences, around 70% appearing once. Points from the study as a whole: Tumor region pairs shared more overlap than did tumor-adjacent and tumor-blood pairs.

The clonotype originates from a man aged 35-49 years with primary liver carcinoma and hepatitis B virus infection. Specimen: tumor-adjacent normal liver tissue. The J gene is TRBJ2-7, the V gene TRBV11-2; 7 nucleotides line up with TRBD2. The CDR3 coding sequence is TGTGCCACTACCCTAGAGTACGGGGACTACGAGCAGTGCTTC. Protein product: CATTLEYGDYEQCF.